These 7 T cell receptor beta chains originate from one sample sequenced in a study of blood T cell repertoires in COVID-19. The assay was immunoSEQ multiplex PCR, and TCRdb's table has in-frame clones only and misses some. The data hold about 200,000 clones, with roughly 87% observed a single time. The sequenced sample was PBMCs or T cells enriched from blood (not recorded which). The receptor source for this set is a woman aged 25 to 39 who had recovered from COVID-19.

The V gene is TRBV19, the J gene TRBJ1-6; D not resolved. The V end lost 6 bases, the J end lost 0 bases, and 9 bases lay between the germline ends. CDR3 length equals 15 residues. Germline CDR1 LNHDA, CDR2 SQIVND (reference sequence). The CDR3 DNA is TGTGCCAGTAGAAAACAGAGCTCCTATAATTCACCCCTCCACTTT. Protein sequence: CASRKQSSYNSPLHF. The full variable domain, with the rest looked up from reference TRBV19 and TRBJ1-6, is DGGITQSPKYLFRKEGQNVTLSCEQNLNHDAMYWYRQDPGQGLRLIYYSQIVNDFQKGDIAEGYSVSREKKESFPLTVTSAQKNPTAFYLCASRKQSSYNSPLHFGNGTRLTVT.

The chain employs TRBV9 and TRBJ2-7; 8 positions match TRBD1. Trimming cost V 3 bases and J 1 base; bases outside gene matches: 6. The germline gives CDR1 SGDLS, CDR2 YYNGEE. This CDR3 contains 15 residues. As DNA, the CDR3 is TGTGCCAGCAGCGCACAGGACAGGGCGTCCTACGAGCAGTACTTC. It translates to CASSAQDRASYEQYF.

V gene TRBV7-9 combines with J gene TRBJ1-4; D is uncertain. CDR1 is SEHNR, CDR2 FQNEAQ, per germline (reference sequence). This CDR3 has 15 residues. The V end lost 4 bases, the J end lost 4 bases, and 13 bases lay between the germline ends. CDR3 in amino acids: CASSSPGAVNEKLFF. CDR3 nucleotide sequence: TGTGCCAGCAGCTCCCCCGGAGCAGTTAATGAAAAACTGTTTTTT.

This chain connects TRBV30 to TRBJ1-2; 12 bases map to TRBD1. This CDR3 spans 15 amino acids. Germline V gene sequence: CDR1 GTSNPN, CDR2 SVGIG (reference sequence). The V and J ends lost 0 bases and 8 bases, in that order; junction bases with no gene match: 7. CDR3 protein: CAWSVPGQGAKGYTF. CDR3 coding DNA: TGTGCCTGGAGTGTACCGGGACAGGGGGCCAAAGGCTACACCTTC.

This rearrangement joins TRBV11-2 to TRBJ2-7; 10 bases agree with TRBD1. The CDR3 sequence is 15 residues long. Germline-derived CDR1 and CDR2 are SGHAT and FQNNGV. The V segment lost 0 bases and the J segment 3 bases; nucleotides outside the gene matches: 2. CDR3 region: CASSLDRDRGYEQYF. CDR3 in DNA: TGTGCCAGCAGCTTAGACCGGGACAGGGGCTACGAGCAGTACTTC. The full variable domain, in which reference TRBV11-2 and TRBJ2-7 provide the parts outside the CDR3, is EAGVAQSPRYKIIEKRQSVAFWCNPISGHATLYWYQQILGQGPKLLIQFQNNGVVDDSQLPKDRFSAERLKGVDSTLKIQPAKLEDSAVYLCASSLDRDRGYEQYFGPGTRLTVT.

This clone is a singleton in its sample. The V gene is TRBV10-2, the J gene TRBJ2-1, with 9 bases lining up with TRBD2. Germline CDR1 and CDR2: WSHSY and SAAADI. The CDR3 runs to 15 residues. V was pared by 7 bases and J by 0 bases, with 4 bases of the junction left unmatched. CDR3 amino acids: CASKLAGASYNEQFF. CDR3 nucleotides: TGCGCCAGCAAACTAGCGGGCGCCTCCTACAATGAGCAGTTCTTC.

This rearrangement joins TRBV15 to TRBJ2-1; TRBD2 matches at 7 bases. Germline CDR1 and CDR2: LNHNV and YYDKDF (reference sequence). The CDR3 contains 16 residues. V lost 0 bases to trimming and J lost 8 bases; unmatched junction nucleotides: 10. The CDR3 DNA reads TGTGCCACCAGCAGAGATTTATCGGGAGGCTTTGATGAGCAGTTCTTC. It encodes CATSRDLSGGFDEQFF.